This T cell receptor beta chain was identified in a study of shared clonotypes between healthy human individuals (dated by TCRdb to the early 2020s). With regard to the full study: Three men and a couple of women, aged 18 to 49 years, made up the cohort. For each donor, three plates each were used for CD4 naive and CD4 memory, two plates were used for CD8 naive, and one plate was used for CD8 memory. The study deeply sequenced blood TCR repertoires of five healthy adults to estimate repertoire size and the extent of clonotype sharing between individuals. To increase sequencing depth and limit assay-specific biases, different laboratories used diverse techniques to prepare libraries and sequence TCR repertoires. Each donor's leukapheresis produced roughly between roughly 0.9 and 8.9 billion PBMCs. General conclusions and limits of the study: The small number of donors limited the genetic and exposure-history diversity represented. Only blood was sampled, and tissue TCR repertoires likely differ from those in blood. Estimated clonotype richness was generally larger for naive than for memory subsets. Incomplete sequencing was indicated by rarefaction of sorted-subset datasets, despite the large sequencing depth. Pairwise subsampling led to the expectation that sequencing depth would affect the degree of clonotype sharing among donors. Clonotypes shared by all four sorted-subset donors showed higher generation probabilities than non-shared clonotypes. Approximately 4.8% of naive CD4, roughly 3.5% of naive CD8, approximately 2.2% of memory CD4, and approximately 0.4% of memory CD8 clonotypes were shared across several donors.

Using the deep immunoSEQ assay, TCR CDR3 regions were amplified from genomic DNA by multiplex PCR. Extracted genomic DNA from each cell subset was distributed evenly across all wells of several immunoSEQ 96-well plates, and each plate was treated as a replicate. Each replicate PCR for sorted subsets received about 210 ng genomic DNA, equal to about 30,000 T cell genomes. Purified libraries were measured with a Qubit 3.0 fluorometer, size-checked on a Bioanalyzer 2100, and measured again with the KAPA Library Quantification kit. Every immunoSEQ 96-well plate was sequenced on a dedicated single-read 150-cycle Illumina NextSeq 550 flow cell. On the authors' methods: Because only junctional sequences without quality scores were contained in the immunoSEQ output, filtering matching that applied to full-length reads could not be performed. Sequences were annotated with PyIR, a Python wrapper for IgBLAST v1.9, and V/J genes and CDR3 were assigned using IMGT germline references. Reads were filtered out if the reads had weak V/J assignments (E-value above 1e-6), no CDR3, stop codons, out-of-frame junctions, or ambiguous translated residues. V3J clonotypes were defined as sequences sharing an identical inferred V gene, J gene, and CDR3 amino acid sequence. Percentage overlap between repertoires was calculated by dividing the number of shared unique clonotypes by the size of the smaller repertoire. RTK rarefaction, the Chao1 estimator, and Recon v2.1 estimates of unobserved clonotypes were used to assess repertoire richness. Generation probabilities for all TCRbeta clonotypes obtained by the gDNA method from a few donors were computed using OLGA. TCRdb mirrors the immuneACCESS table, restricted to in-frame sequences. Some clones are absent from its copies; in checked studies, under half trace to an unresolved V gene, and the reason for the others is unknown. D and trimming were read from the DNA, whereas the V and J calls and clone size are those reported in that table. The sample table contains about 2.5 million clones; only one count was recorded for 85% to 95% of them. The ten largest make up 0.3% to 0.45% of the sample.

The cysteine opens and the phenylalanine closes a CDR3 of 17 amino acids. Only the CDR3 DNA stays, 51 bases, in frame from base 1. As encoded in the germline V gene, CDR1 is SGHTA while CDR2 is FQGNSA. From V the trimming removes 1 base and from J it removes 3 bases, while the gene matches leave 9 bases of the junction unaccounted for. Healthy HIV-negative adults with no recently reported acute infections or vaccinations were included as donors. Every donor was a Caucasian adult living in Nashville, Tennessee, USA. CD4+ T cells were enriched by magnetic negative selection; naive cells were then positively selected on CD45RA, and the negative fraction formed the memory subset. Blood was obtained by leukapheresis, after which PBMCs were separated by Ficoll-Histopaque density gradient centrifugation and cryopreserved in liquid nitrogen vapor phase. Analytical flow cytometry was used to check the purity and quantity of every magnetically sorted T cell population. Each sorted fraction had its genomic DNA isolated and then quantified by UV absorbance on a Nanodrop 2000c.

For this clone: The target of this receptor is not known. Base quality data are lacking; no much larger clone is found one base away.

The chain is assembled from TRBV7-2 and TRBJ2-1; TRBD2 aligns with 7 central bases. This sequence originates from a man aged 18 to 30 in good health. Some clones in this sample may be carry-over from other donors' samples. Sequenced: naive CD4+ T cells from PBMCs. The meaning of the sample's cell subset or site label: CD45RA+ positively selected. CDR3 loop: CASSLEFRTSLYNEQFF. The nucleotides read TGTGCCAGCAGCTTAGAGTTCAGGACTAGTCTCTACAATGAGCAGTTCTTC.